A selection of T cell receptor beta chains follows, all from one sample in a study of regulatory T cells in long-lasting Graves disease. TCRdb re-called the multiplex PCR reads with MiXCR, one entry per CDR3 protein. The top ten hold 11% to 15% of the sample, which has some 250,000 distinct CDR3 sequences, 15% to 20% seen once. These data were also reused for a study on T cells in Graves' hyperthyroidism and ophthalmopathy.

The starting material was peripheral blood mononuclear cells (PBMCs), obtained at new diagnosis, from a patient treated with antithyroid drugs. The receptor set was obtained from a young woman with Graves disease. The CDR3 runs from the conserved cysteine through the conserved F or W. The D gene is left open where the match is weak. Clone size is shown for a subset of rows, as once, few, many or a class of expanded clone.

clone_size j_call d_call cdr3_length v_call cdr3_nt cdr3_aa
many TRBJ1-2 . 15 TRBV2 TGTGCCAGCAGTGAAAAACGACAGTCGGGCTATGGCTACACCTTC CASSEKRQSGYGYTF
many TRBJ2-7 . 14 TRBV5-5 TGTGCCAGCAGCTTGGGAGGGATCGGGTACGAGCAGTACTTC CASSLGGIGYEQYF
. TRBJ1-5 . 13 TRBV28 TGTGCCAGCGTTGACGCCGGCAATCAGCCCCAGCATTTT CASVDAGNQPQHF
many TRBJ2-3 . 13 TRBV20-1 TGCAGCCCTTGGGCCAGAAGCACAGATACGCAGTATTTT CSPWARSTDTQYF
. TRBJ1-1 TRBD1 14 TRBV5-1 TGCGCCAGCAGCTTGGAGACAGGGAGTACTGAAGCTTTCTTT CASSLETGSTEAFF
many TRBJ2-7 . 12 TRBV10-1 TGCGCCAGCAGTATGACGGGCTACGAGCAGTACTTC CASSMTGYEQYF
many TRBJ2-5 . 15 TRBV5-6 TGTGCCAGCAGCTTCCGGGACACCTTGCAAGAGACCCAGTACTTC CASSFRDTLQETQYF
. TRBJ1-1 . 15 TRBV3-1 TGTGCCAGCAGCCCTCGTGGCAGGTGGAGCACTGAAGCTTTCTTC CASSPRGRWSTEAFF
many TRBJ1-1 . 14 TRBV6-1 TGTGCCAGCAACAGCTCCCCCCCAAAGAGTGAAGCTTTCTTT CASNSSPPKSEAFF
many TRBJ2-3 TRBD2 15 TRBV12-3/TRBV12-4 TGTGCCAGCAGGGTAGCGGGGGCCAACACAGATACGCAGTATTTT CASRVAGANTDTQYF
many TRBJ1-1 . 13 TRBV10-3 TGTGCCATCAGTGACTCCGGGACGGGTGAAGCTTTCTTT CAISDSGTGEAFF
many TRBJ1-5 . 15 TRBV2 TGTGCCAGCAGTGTTCCGGGTCATAGCAATCAGCCCCAGCATTTT CASSVPGHSNQPQHF
. TRBJ2-1 TRBD1 16 TRBV5-5 TGTGCCAGCAGCGGGGGGGGACAGGGGGTCAACAATGAGCAGTTCTTC CASSGGGQGVNNEQFF
many TRBJ1-2 . 13 TRBV19 TGTGCCAGTAGGCTCGAAGGGAAATATGGCTACACCTTC CASRLEGKYGYTF
many TRBJ1-3 . 14 TRBV5-1 TGCGCCAGCAGAGGAGGAGGGGCTGGAAACACCATATATTTT CASRGGGAGNTIYF
many TRBJ1-1 . 13 TRBV2 TGTGCCAGCAGTGGTGACAGAAACACTGAAGCTTTCTTT CASSGDRNTEAFF